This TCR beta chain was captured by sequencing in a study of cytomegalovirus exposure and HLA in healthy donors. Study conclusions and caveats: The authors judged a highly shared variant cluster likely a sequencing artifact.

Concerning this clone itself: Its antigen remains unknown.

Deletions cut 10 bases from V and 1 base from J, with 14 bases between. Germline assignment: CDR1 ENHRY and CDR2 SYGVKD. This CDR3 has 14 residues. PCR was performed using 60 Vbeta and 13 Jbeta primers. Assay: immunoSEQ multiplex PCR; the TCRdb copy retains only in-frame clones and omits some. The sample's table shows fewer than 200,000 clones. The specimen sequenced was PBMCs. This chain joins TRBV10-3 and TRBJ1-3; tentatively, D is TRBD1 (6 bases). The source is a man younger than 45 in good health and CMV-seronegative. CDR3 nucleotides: TGTGCCACCCGACAGGAATCATCTGGAAACACCATATATTTT. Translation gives CATRQESSGNTIYF.